The next 8 T cell receptor beta chains were all read from a single sample in a study of glioma-infiltrating T cells after dendritic cell vaccination. Assay: immunoSEQ multiplex PCR; the TCRdb copy retains only in-frame clones and omits some. Of about 92,000 clones in the sample, over 75% are singletons; the top ten hold 15% to 18%. This specimen consisted of blood, obtained before dendritic cell vaccination. These receptors were obtained from a human donor with glioblastoma.

The J gene is TRBJ2-7, the V gene TRBV11-2; D unclear. V lost 5 bases to trimming and J lost 4 bases, with 9 bases between them. Per germline, CDR1 SGHAT and CDR2 FQNNGV. This CDR3 has 12 residues. CDR3 coding DNA: TGTGCCAGCAGCCCCGCCGGTTACGAGCAGTACTTC. Its translation is CASSPAGYEQYF.

The chain combines TRBV9 with TRBJ1-1; 7 nucleotides match TRBD1. This CDR3 region has 14 residues. The trim removed 0 bases at V and 11 bases at J, leaving 10 bases unmatched. From germline, CDR1 is SGDLS and CDR2 YYNGEE. The CDR3 region has the DNA TGTGCCAGCAGCGTAGAGGGACAGAGGTCGACTGCTTTCTTT. This translates into CASSVEGQRSTAFF.

The chain links TRBV18 to TRBJ2-7, with D possibly being TRBD1 (6 bases). V was pared by 3 bases and J by 5 bases, with 8 bases between. Germline values: CDR1 KGHSH, CDR2 LQKENI. The CDR3 is made up of 12 amino acids. DNA of the CDR3: TGTGCCAGCTCACCTTACAGGGACGAGCAGTACTTC. Its protein is CASSPYRDEQYF.

The CDR3 DNA sequence: TGTGCCAGTAGGGGGGGGCCAAGCTCCTACGAGCAGTACTTC. It codes for CASRGGPSSYEQYF. The chain has TRBV2 and TRBJ2-7; possibly TRBD2 for D (7 bases). CDR3 length equals 14 residues. Germline V gives CDR1 SNHLY, CDR2 FYNNEI. Trimming cost V 9 bases and J 0 bases, with 15 bases left between them.

This chain connects TRBV2 to TRBJ1-6, with a tentative D call TRBD1 (5 bases). CDR1 and CDR2 (germline): SNHLY, FYNNEI. This CDR3 has 13 residues. V was shortened by 7 bases and J by 10 bases, with 14 bases between the two germline ends. The CDR3 reads CASMRDLGSPLHF. The CDR3 region has the DNA TGTGCCAGCATGAGGGACTTGGGCTCACCCCTCCACTTT. The full variable domain, rest sourced from reference TRBV2 and TRBJ1-6, is EPEVTQTPSHQVTQMGQEVILRCVPISNHLYFYWYRQILGQKVEFLVSFYNNEISEKSEIFDDQFSVERPDGSNFTLKIRSTKLEDSAMYFCASMRDLGSPLHFGNGTRLTVT.

This clone is a singleton in its sample. The gene calls are TRBV4-1 and TRBJ2-7, with D possibly being TRBD2 (5 bases). This CDR3 is built from 14 residues. V was cut by 3 bases and J by 2 bases, with 11 bases left in between. Looked up from germline, CDR1 is MGHRA and CDR2 is YSYEKL. The CDR3 nucleotides read TGCGCCAGCAGCCATCCCGGGAAAACCTACGAGCAGTACTTC. Translating it yields CASSHPGKTYEQYF.

This clone was counted only a few times. The chain uses TRBV7-2 and TRBJ1-3; D unclear. Germline CDR1 and CDR2: SGHTA and FQGNSA. V was shortened by 1 base and J by 0 bases, with 13 bases between the two germline ends. CDR3 size: 17 residues. The CDR3 bases are TGTGCCAGCAGCTTAGTTCGAGGGTCCTCCTCTGGAAACACCATATATTTT. Translated: CASSLVRGSSSGNTIYF.

This clone was counted a few times. The rearrangement joins TRBV28 to TRBJ2-7; TRBD1 matches 8 bases. V was pared by 3 bases and J by 4 bases, with 11 bases of the junction left unmatched. The CDR3 length is 16 residues. The germline V gene encodes CDR1 MDHEN and CDR2 SYDVKM. The CDR3 coding sequence is TGTGCCAGCAGTTTTCCCCCAGGGGGCAGGGATTACGAGCAGTACTTC. Protein: CASSFPPGGRDYEQYF.